This is a list of T cell receptor beta chains from one sample in a study of blood T cell repertoires in COVID-19. Repertoires were generated with immunoSEQ multiplex PCR, while TCRdb's copy carries only in-frame clones and drops some. This sample has 300,000 to 450,000 clones, with around 84% found just once. The specimen sequenced was peripheral blood. These receptors originate from a woman aged 18-30 years with acute or convalescent COVID-19. CDR3s include the opening cysteine and the closing phenylalanine or tryptophan. The order of the fields is V gene, D gene, clone size, J gene, CDR3 protein, CDR3 DNA. D genes are given only for firm matches. Expanded clones get a size class; other rows say once, few or many, or leave the size out.

V gene: TRBV28; D gene: TRBD2; clone size: NA; J gene: TRBJ2-4; CDR3 protein: CASSSGTSVNIQYF; CDR3 DNA: TGTGCCAGCAGTTCCGGGACTAGCGTGAACATTCAGTACTTC
V gene: TRBV9; D gene: NA; clone size: NA; J gene: TRBJ1-2; CDR3 protein: CASSPGGNYGYTF; CDR3 DNA: TGTGCCAGCAGCCCCGGGGGTAACTATGGCTACACCTTC
V gene: TRBV6-5; D gene: NA; clone size: once; J gene: TRBJ1-1; CDR3 protein: CASSYYGDTEAFF; CDR3 DNA: TGTGCCAGCAGTTACTACGGGGACACTGAAGCTTTCTTT
V gene: TRBV27; D gene: TRBD1; clone size: NA; J gene: TRBJ2-7; CDR3 protein: CASSPHRGSDEQYF; CDR3 DNA: TGTGCCAGCAGTCCCCACAGGGGATCCGACGAGCAGTACTTC
V gene: TRBV5-6; D gene: TRBD1; clone size: NA; J gene: TRBJ1-1; CDR3 protein: CASSQGADRARAFF; CDR3 DNA: TGTGCCAGCAGCCAAGGGGCGGACAGGGCCCGAGCTTTCTTT
V gene: TRBV27; D gene: NA; clone size: few; J gene: TRBJ1-4; CDR3 protein: CASSFYAGANEKLFF; CDR3 DNA: TGTGCCAGCAGCTTTTATGCAGGGGCTAATGAAAAACTGTTTTTT
V gene: TRBV7-9; D gene: NA; clone size: NA; J gene: TRBJ2-1; CDR3 protein: CASSSPSRDEQFF; CDR3 DNA: TGTGCCAGCAGCTCCCCTTCTCGGGATGAGCAGTTCTTC
V gene: TRBV18; D gene: NA; clone size: NA; J gene: TRBJ1-4; CDR3 protein: CASSSTGIEKLFF; CDR3 DNA: TGTGCCAGCTCATCAACAGGAATTGAAAAACTGTTTTTT
V gene: TRBV11-3; D gene: NA; clone size: NA; J gene: TRBJ2-7; CDR3 protein: CASSLIQGNYEQYF; CDR3 DNA: TGTGCCAGCAGCTTAATACAGGGTAACTACGAGCAGTACTTC
V gene: TRBV3-1/TRBV3-2; D gene: NA; clone size: few; J gene: TRBJ1-4; CDR3 protein: CASSQDFSFRDSFNEKLFF; CDR3 DNA: TGTGCCAGCAGCCAAGATTTTTCCTTTCGCGACAGCTTTAATGAAAAACTGTTTTTT
V gene: TRBV5-1; D gene: TRBD2; clone size: NA; J gene: TRBJ2-1; CDR3 protein: CASSLGLAGGPAEQFF; CDR3 DNA: TGCGCCAGCAGCCTCGGACTAGCGGGGGGGCCTGCTGAGCAGTTCTTC
V gene: TRBV5-1; D gene: TRBD1; clone size: NA; J gene: TRBJ2-2; CDR3 protein: CASEGGDDTGELFF; CDR3 DNA: TGCGCCAGCGAAGGGGGCGACGACACCGGGGAGCTGTTTTTT
V gene: TRBV9; D gene: NA; clone size: NA; J gene: TRBJ2-1; CDR3 protein: CASSVGAGPGNEQFF; CDR3 DNA: TGTGCCAGCAGCGTAGGGGCTGGCCCTGGCAATGAGCAGTTCTTC
V gene: TRBV15; D gene: NA; clone size: NA; J gene: TRBJ1-1; CDR3 protein: CATSRAQPGGTEAFF; CDR3 DNA: TGTGCCACCAGCAGAGCCCAGCCGGGAGGGACTGAAGCTTTCTTT
V gene: TRBV27; D gene: TRBD1; clone size: NA; J gene: TRBJ1-6; CDR3 protein: CASSPSRGRSPLHF; CDR3 DNA: TGTGCCAGCAGTCCTTCAAGGGGGCGGTCACCCCTCCACTTT
V gene: TRBV5-1; D gene: NA; clone size: NA; J gene: TRBJ1-6; CDR3 protein: CASSLGTEISPLHF; CDR3 DNA: TGCGCCAGCAGCTTGGGGACAGAAATTTCACCCCTCCACTTT
V gene: TRBV3-1/TRBV3-2; D gene: NA; clone size: once; J gene: TRBJ1-1; CDR3 protein: CASRASHLTEAFF; CDR3 DNA: TGTGCCAGCAGGGCCTCCCACCTCACTGAAGCTTTCTTT
V gene: TRBV30; D gene: NA; clone size: NA; J gene: TRBJ1-1; CDR3 protein: CASGDTEAFF; CDR3 DNA: TGTGCCTCAGGGGACACTGAAGCTTTCTTT
V gene: TRBV7-9; D gene: NA; clone size: NA; J gene: TRBJ2-7; CDR3 protein: CASSLGRDSSGEQYF; CDR3 DNA: TGTGCCAGCAGCTTAGGCCGGGACTCCAGTGGCGAGCAGTACTTC
V gene: TRBV11-2; D gene: NA; clone size: NA; J gene: TRBJ2-7; CDR3 protein: CASSQDSYEQYF; CDR3 DNA: TGTGCCAGCAGCCAGGACTCCTACGAGCAGTACTTC
V gene: TRBV7-3; D gene: TRBD1; clone size: NA; J gene: TRBJ1-6; CDR3 protein: CASSLTLDRDNSPLHF; CDR3 DNA: TGTGCCAGCAGCTTAACACTCGACAGGGATAATTCACCCCTCCACTTT
V gene: TRBV6-5; D gene: NA; clone size: NA; J gene: TRBJ1-4; CDR3 protein: CASTPSQGRKLFF; CDR3 DNA: TGTGCCAGCACTCCCTCCCAGGGCCGGAAACTGTTTTTT
V gene: TRBV5-1; D gene: TRBD1; clone size: NA; J gene: TRBJ2-5; CDR3 protein: CASTPGQRIETQYF; CDR3 DNA: TGCGCCAGCACCCCGGGACAGAGGATAGAGACCCAGTACTTC
V gene: TRBV6-5; D gene: TRBD2; clone size: NA; J gene: TRBJ2-7; CDR3 protein: CASPGGRGEQYF; CDR3 DNA: TGTGCCAGTCCGGGAGGGAGGGGCGAGCAGTACTTC
V gene: TRBV29-1; D gene: TRBD1; clone size: NA; J gene: TRBJ2-2; CDR3 protein: CSVCPGQGYTGELFF; CDR3 DNA: TGCAGCGTTTGCCCAGGACAGGGGTATACCGGGGAGCTGTTTTTT
V gene: TRBV28; D gene: TRBD1; clone size: NA; J gene: TRBJ1-2; CDR3 protein: CASSDRGYGYTF; CDR3 DNA: TGTGCCAGCAGCGACAGGGGCTATGGCTACACCTTC
V gene: TRBV10-3; D gene: NA; clone size: NA; J gene: TRBJ2-7; CDR3 protein: CAISDSEADDYEQYF; CDR3 DNA: TGTGCCATCAGTGATTCGGAGGCAGACGACTACGAGCAGTACTTC
V gene: TRBV28; D gene: TRBD2; clone size: NA; J gene: TRBJ2-1; CDR3 protein: CASSLDGGVGPDEFF; CDR3 DNA: TGTGCCAGCAGTTTAGATGGGGGGGTAGGACCGGACGAGTTCTTC
V gene: TRBV29-1; D gene: NA; clone size: once; J gene: TRBJ2-4; CDR3 protein: CSVETGEAIQYF; CDR3 DNA: TGCAGCGTTGAAACCGGGGAGGCCATTCAGTACTTC
V gene: TRBV18; D gene: NA; clone size: NA; J gene: TRBJ1-1; CDR3 protein: CASSPILMGSRTEAFF; CDR3 DNA: TGTGCCAGCTCACCAATCCTAATGGGCTCGCGCACTGAAGCTTTCTTT
V gene: TRBV11-2; D gene: NA; clone size: NA; J gene: TRBJ2-5; CDR3 protein: CASSLDAAEVQETQYF; CDR3 DNA: TGTGCCAGCAGCTTAGATGCAGCGGAGGTACAAGAGACCCAGTACTTC
V gene: TRBV10-2; D gene: TRBD2; clone size: NA; J gene: TRBJ2-2; CDR3 protein: CASTAGDWTGELFF; CDR3 DNA: TGCGCCAGCACCGCGGGGGATTGGACCGGGGAGCTGTTTTTT
V gene: TRBV6-2/TRBV6-3; D gene: TRBD1; clone size: NA; J gene: TRBJ1-2; CDR3 protein: CASSYPRGQGEGYTF; CDR3 DNA: TGTGCCAGCAGTTACCCCCGGGGACAGGGGGAAGGCTACACCTTC
V gene: TRBV6-5; D gene: TRBD1; clone size: NA; J gene: TRBJ1-2; CDR3 protein: CASITDRAGYGYTF; CDR3 DNA: TGTGCCAGCATCACGGACAGGGCCGGCTATGGCTACACCTTC